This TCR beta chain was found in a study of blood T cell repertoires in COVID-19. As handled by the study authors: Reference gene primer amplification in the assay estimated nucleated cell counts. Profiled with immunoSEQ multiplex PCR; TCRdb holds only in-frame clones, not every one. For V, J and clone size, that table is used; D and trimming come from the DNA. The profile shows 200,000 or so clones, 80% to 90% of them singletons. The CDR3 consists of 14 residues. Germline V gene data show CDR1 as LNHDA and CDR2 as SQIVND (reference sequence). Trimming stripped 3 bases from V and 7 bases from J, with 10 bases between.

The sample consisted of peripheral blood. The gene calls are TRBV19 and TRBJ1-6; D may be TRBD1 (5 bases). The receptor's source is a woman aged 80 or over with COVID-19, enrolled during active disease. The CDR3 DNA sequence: TGTGCCAGTAGTATTGCCAGGGCGAATTCACCCCTCCACTTT. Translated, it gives CASSIARANSPLHF.